The next 27 T cell receptor beta chains were all read from a single sample in a study of metastatic and nonmetastatic thyroid tumors. TCRdb ran MiXCR on the PCR reads. The table records 15,000 to 20,000 clones, 22% of them present only once. Patients underwent thyroid surgery, and none had received any treatment before it. Sequenced: tumor tissue. These receptors all stem from a male donor with papillary thyroid cancer or a benign thyroid nodule (not recorded which). Some clones in this sample may be carry-over from other donors' samples.

A remark on this clone: A read error may be the cause here, since a much bigger clone is one base away. This chain uses TRBV5-8 with TRBJ2-3; possibly TRBD2 for D (5 bases). The V gene lost 7 bases and the J gene lost 2 bases, with 14 bases spanning the gap. Germline CDR1 reads SGHTS; CDR2 reads YDEGEE. This CDR3 has 14 residues. The CDR3 region is CASRSDYATDTQYF. The CDR3 coding sequence is TGTGCCAGCCGGTCCGACTATGCCACAGATACGCAGTATTTT.

To note about this clone: It may be a read error: a sequence one base away is much more abundant. This rearrangement joins TRBV7-8 to TRBJ1-3; D possibly corresponds to TRBD1 (5 bases). The ends were cut back, 0 bases at V and 4 bases at J, with 16 bases in the middle. Germline assignment: CDR1 SGHVS and CDR2 FQNEAQ. The CDR3 spans 17 residues. The CDR3 DNA reads as TGTGCCAGCAGCTTAGCGCTTGCAGGGTCTTCAGGAAACACCATATATTTT. It specifies CASSLALAGSSGNTIYF.

The sample holds many counts of this clone. The rearrangement joins TRBV12-1 to TRBJ1-6; the table assigns TRBD1, which was not confirmed against the DNA. TRBV12-1 is marked as a pseudogene. CDR3 length equals 19 residues. CDR3 region: CASSPRPQTGGSYNSPLHF. As DNA, the CDR3 is TGTGCCAGCAGCCCGAGACCCCAAACAGGGGGATCCTATAATTCACCCCTCCACTTT.

The chain is built from TRBV4-2 and TRBJ2-6, with D perhaps TRBD1 or TRBD2 (5 bases each). The CDR3 contains 16 residues. Trimming shortened V by 7 bases and J by 0 bases, and 13 bases separated the two germline ends. In germline, CDR1 is LGHNA, CDR2 YNFKEQ. The CDR3 nucleotides read TGTGCCAGCATCCCCCGGGGCGACTCTGGGGCCAACGTCCTGACTTTC. Translation gives CASIPRGDSGANVLTF.

The table lists this clone with many counts. This chain uses TRBV11-1 with TRBJ1-1; tentative D call: TRBD1 (5 bases). The CDR3 sequence is 17 residues long. Trimming left V 2 bases short and J 3 bases short, with 19 bases between. The germline CDR1 and CDR2 sequences are SGHAT and FQDESV (reference sequence). This CDR3 reads CASSLFLSRDVYTEAFF. The CDR3 nucleotides are TGTGCCAGCAGCTTATTCTTGAGTAGGGACGTTTACACTGAAGCTTTCTTT.

This clone has ten or more counts. Distinct nucleotide sequences in the sample also encode this CDR3. The rearrangement uses TRBV28 and TRBJ2-1, with 7 bases identical to TRBD1. The CDR3 contains 12 residues. Germline-derived CDR1 and CDR2 are MDHEN and SYDVKM. Trimming at V came to 3 bases and at J to 12 bases, leaving 5 bases not matched to a gene. The CDR3 loop is CASSFLYRGQFF. DNA for the CDR3: TGTGCCAGCAGTTTCCTCTACAGGGGGCAGTTCTTC.

This clone has at least ten counts. This may stem from a read error, because a much larger clone lies one nucleotide away. V gene TRBV27 combines with J gene TRBJ2-7, with D tentatively TRBD2 (6 bases). In germline, CDR1 is MNHEY, CDR2 SMNVEV (reference sequence). The CDR3 has 14 amino acids. V was cut by 6 bases and J by 6 bases, with 18 bases left in between. The CDR3 here is CASSPGTPGCEQYF. CDR3 nucleotides: TGTGCCAGCAGCCCCGGGACTCCAGGGTGCGAGCAGTACTTC.

This sequence joins TRBV6-1 and TRBJ1-2; no reliable D call. Germline CDR1 is MNHNS and CDR2 is SASEGT. Trimming took off 6 bases at V and 8 bases at J, with 13 bases between the two ends. The CDR3 spans 12 residues. DNA of the CDR3: TGTGCCAGCAGGGCCAGCTCCCGCGGCTACACCTTC. Translating it yields CASRASSRGYTF.

V gene TRBV4-1 combines with J gene TRBJ2-3, with 10 nucleotides matching TRBD2. Germline CDR1 reads MGHRA; CDR2 reads YSYEKL. This CDR3 is 20 amino acids long. V trimming: 0 bases; J trimming: 2 bases; junction bases outside the gene matches: 14. In DNA, the CDR3 is TGCGCCAGCAGCCAAGATCTAATCATTAGCGGGAGGACTTCCACAGATACGCAGTATTTT. Translated, it gives CASSQDLIISGRTSTDTQYF.

The chain is built from TRBV20-1 and TRBJ1-2; 7 bases agree with TRBD1. Germline-derived CDR1 and CDR2 are DFQATT and SNEGSKA (reference sequence). Trimming cost V 7 bases and J 13 bases; bases outside gene matches: 18. This CDR3 comprises 13 residues. The CDR3 DNA sequence: TGCAGTGGAATCACCGACAGGGCGGATGGGTCCACCTTC. Translation: CSGITDRADGSTF.

This clone was observed many times. The genes are TRBV2 and TRBJ1-1, with D perhaps TRBD1 (6 bases). Trimming left V 6 bases short and J 4 bases short, with 15 bases between. The CDR3 totals 14 residues. Germline CDR1 and CDR2: SNHLY and FYNNEI. Here the CDR3 reads CASRDIQGVTEAFF. DNA of the CDR3: TGTGCCAGCAGGGACATACAGGGAGTCACTGAAGCTTTCTTT.

This clone has a count of ten or more. V usage is TRBV7-2 and J usage is TRBJ1-6; D ambiguous. The CDR3 consists of 13 residues. Trimming cost V 1 base and J 14 bases, with 12 bases left between them. Germline V gene data show CDR1 as SGHTA and CDR2 as FQGNSA. CDR3 protein: CASSLVWTASLHF. The CDR3 DNA is TGTGCCAGCAGCTTAGTGTGGACGGCGTCCCTCCACTTT.

This clone appeared many times. Other DNA variants within this sample encode the same CDR3. V and J are TRBV27 and TRBJ2-2; D gene unclear. V lost 4 bases to trimming and J lost 2 bases, with 5 bases between them. CDR1 MNHEY and CDR2 SMNVEV come from the germline V gene (reference sequence). This CDR3 has 13 amino acids. This chain's CDR3 is CASSYPNTGELFF. The DNA of the CDR3 is TGTGCCAGCAGTTATCCAAACACCGGGGAGCTGTTTTTT.

This clone was detected ten times or more. The V call is TRBV7-9, the J call TRBJ2-1, with 12 bases lining up with TRBD2. Germline V gives CDR1 SEHNR, CDR2 FQNEAQ (reference sequence). V lost 4 bases, J lost 3 bases, and 7 bases stayed unmatched. This CDR3 spans 17 amino acids. The CDR3 reads CASSSSTSGRYYNEQFF. CDR3 nucleotide sequence: TGTGCCAGCAGCTCCTCGACTAGCGGGAGATACTACAATGAGCAGTTCTTC.

The V call is TRBV5-1, the J call TRBJ1-5; D is unclear. The CDR3 length is 13 residues. Germline assignment: CDR1 SGHRS and CDR2 YFSETQ. Trimming stripped 5 bases from V and 4 bases from J, with 10 bases between. The DNA of the CDR3 is TGCGCCAGCAGAGAAGTGGAAAATCAGCCCCAGCATTTT. Protein product: CASREVENQPQHF.

This clone was observed many times. The sample contains more than one DNA sequence encoding this CDR3. The chain has TRBV4-1 and TRBJ1-5; 7 bases are shared with TRBD1. V dropped 2 bases and J dropped 4; count of bases not matched to a gene: 2. This CDR3 contains 14 residues. Per the germline V gene, CDR1 is MGHRA and CDR2 is YSYEKL. The CDR3 coding sequence is TGCGCCAGCAGCCAAAGGGACAGAAATCAGCCCCAGCATTTT. It translates to CASSQRDRNQPQHF.

The chain links TRBV11-3 to TRBJ2-7; D ambiguous. The CDR3 sequence is 15 residues long. V was cut by 1 base and J by 6 bases, with 16 bases left in between. Germline-derived CDR1 and CDR2 are SGHNT and YENEEA. The CDR3 reads CASSLGSATWVEQYF. CDR3 bases: TGTGCCAGCAGCTTAGGGTCCGCGACATGGGTCGAGCAGTACTTC.

This clone was seen ten or more times. The J gene is TRBJ1-4, the V gene TRBV15; 11 nucleotides agree with TRBD1. V lost 1 base and J lost 7; bases outside the gene matches: 8. The germline CDR1 and CDR2 sequences are LNHNV and YYDKDF (reference sequence). This CDR3 is built from 17 residues. The CDR3 region is CATSRVDRGLWGEKLFF. The CDR3, as DNA: TGTGCCACCAGCAGAGTGGACAGGGGGCTTTGGGGTGAAAAACTGTTTTTT.

This clone was seen repeatedly, ten times or more. The sample contains more than one DNA sequence encoding this CDR3. The chain employs TRBV12-3 or TRBV12-4 and TRBJ1-5; D gene uncertain. The CDR3 totals 13 residues. The ends were cut back, 3 bases at V and 0 bases at J, with 3 bases in the middle. The CDR3 sequence: CASSFGSNQPQHF. CDR3 bases: TGTGCCAGCAGTTTCGGTAGCAATCAGCCCCAGCATTTT.

In regard to this clone: One junction end does not reproduce the germline sequence, and a read error may be involved. This rearrangement joins TRBV12-5 to TRBJ2-1, with TRBD2 identical over 10 bases. This CDR3 comprises 16 residues. CDR1 is LGHNT and CDR2 is FRNRAP in the germline V gene. DNA of the CDR3: TGTGATAGTGGTTCCCCTAGCGGGAGCTCCTACTATGAGCAGTTCTTC. It specifies CDSGSPSGSSYYEQFF.

There are many counts of this clone. The rearrangement joins TRBV20-1 to TRBJ2-2; no clear D gene. V lost 2 bases to trimming and J lost 7 bases, with 11 bases between them. Germline V lookup: CDR1 DFQATT, CDR2 SNEGSKA (reference sequence). This CDR3 is built from 13 residues. The CDR3 DNA reads as TGCAGTGCTAGATCAGGTTCACACGGGGAGCTGTTTTTT. Protein: CSARSGSHGELFF.

Ten or more counts support this clone. The chain joins TRBV4-2 to TRBJ2-3; D might be TRBD1 (7 bases). The CDR3 is 15 residues long. Germline CDR1 LGHNA, CDR2 YNFKEQ. V lost 0 bases and J lost 5, with 12 bases in between. CDR3 bases: TGTGCCAGCAGCCAAGAACGACAGGGAGGAGATACGCAGTATTTT. It translates to CASSQERQGGDTQYF.

The chain recombines TRBV9 with TRBJ2-7; the D gene could be TRBD1 or TRBD2 (6 bases each). Germline V gene sequence: CDR1 SGDLS, CDR2 YYNGEE. Trimming removed 4 bases from V and 1 base from J, with 15 bases in between. This CDR3 contains 15 residues. The CDR3, as DNA: TGTGCCAGCAGCCCAAAAGGGGGGAGATCCTACGAGCAGTACTTC. Translating it yields CASSPKGGRSYEQYF.

This clone counts as medium-sized (0.01 to 0.1%). The chain has TRBV20-1 and TRBJ2-7; D gene uncertain. CDR1 and CDR2 (germline): DFQATT, SNEGSKA (reference sequence). The CDR3 has 11 amino acids. V was trimmed by 3 bases and J by 9 bases, leaving 12 bases between them. CDR3 sequence: CSASFRRGQYF. CDR3 DNA: TGCAGTGCTAGCTTTCGGCGTGGGCAGTACTTC.

Ten or more counts support this clone. The chain carries TRBV27 and TRBJ2-2; D gene ambiguous. Per the germline V gene, CDR1 is MNHEY and CDR2 is SMNVEV (reference sequence). The CDR3 covers 13 residues. The V end was cut by 3 bases, the J end by 3 bases, with 5 bases between. Here the CDR3 DNA reads TGTGCCAGCAGTTTTGTCTACACCGGGGAGCTGTTTTTT. Translated: CASSFVYTGELFF.

This clone was counted at least ten times. The sample carries other DNA sequences with the same CDR3. The chain carries TRBV2 and TRBJ1-4; 7 nucleotides match TRBD1. CDR3 length equals 14 residues. The ends lost 7 bases at V and 3 bases at J; junction bases unmatched: 5. Germline CDR1 SNHLY, CDR2 FYNNEI. This chain's CDR3 is CASIRTGPNEKLFF. The CDR3 DNA reads as TGTGCCAGCATCCGGACAGGACCTAATGAAAAACTGTTTTTT.

Ten or more counts support this clone. A much larger clone lies one base from this, so it may be a read error. The chain carries TRBV19 and TRBJ1-1; D uncertain. Per the germline V gene, CDR1 is LNHDA and CDR2 is SQIVND (reference sequence). The CDR3 extends over 14 amino acids. The V gene lost 3 bases and the J gene lost 3 bases, with 11 bases spanning the gap. The CDR3 loop is CASSIPGPDTEAFF. The CDR3 DNA sequence: TGTGCCAGTAGTATTCCGGGTCCAGACACTGAAGCTTTCTTT.